This TCR beta chain was sequenced in a study of T cell responses to AZD1222 COVID-19 vaccine. The overall study: Doses given second, at about 4 or about 12 weeks, were pooled.

Remarks on this clone: What it binds is unknown.

TCRdb's table, derived via immunoSEQ multiplex PCR, lists solely in-frame clones and lacks some. Here the sample spans roughly 130,000 clones, roughly nine tenths being singletons. Germline V gives CDR1 SGDLS, CDR2 YYNGEE. This CDR3 comprises 13 residues. The ends were cut back, 5 bases at V and 7 bases at J, with 16 bases in the middle. Study-wide results and limits: At baseline, seropositivity was found in only a handful of AZD1222 recipients. Rises in breadth and depth of Spike-specific TCRs came after two AZD1222 doses. Donors, mostly white British, included more females; clonal diversity was possibly underestimated.

The rearrangement links TRBV9 to TRBJ2-7, with D perhaps TRBD2 (6 bases). Specimen: peripheral blood, collected on day 0 of AZD1222 vaccination. This clonotype originated in an adult in good health. The CDR3 sequence: CASSVGPAGEQYF. CDR3 DNA sequence: TGTGCCAGCAGTGTTGGACCCGCGGGGGAGCAGTACTTC.